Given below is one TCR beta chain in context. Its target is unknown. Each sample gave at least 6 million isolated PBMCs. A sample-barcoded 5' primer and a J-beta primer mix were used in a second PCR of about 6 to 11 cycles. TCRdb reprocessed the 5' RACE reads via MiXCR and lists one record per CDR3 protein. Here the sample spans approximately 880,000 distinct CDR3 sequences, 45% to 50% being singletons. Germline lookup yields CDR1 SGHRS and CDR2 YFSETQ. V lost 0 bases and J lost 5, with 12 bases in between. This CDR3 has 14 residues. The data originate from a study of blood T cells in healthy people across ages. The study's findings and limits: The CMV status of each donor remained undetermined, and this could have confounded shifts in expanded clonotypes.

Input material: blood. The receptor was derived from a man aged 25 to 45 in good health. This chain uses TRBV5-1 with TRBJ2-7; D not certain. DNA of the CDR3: TGCGCCAGCAGCTTGGTCGCCAGTGGGGACGAGCAGTACTTC. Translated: CASSLVASGDEQYF. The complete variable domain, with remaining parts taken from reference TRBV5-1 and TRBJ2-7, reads KAGVTQTPRYLIKTRGQQVTLSCSPISGHRSVSWYQQTPGQGLQFLFEYFSETQRNKGNFPGRFSGRQFSNSRSEMNVSTLELGDSALYLCASSLVASGDEQYFGPGTRLTVT.